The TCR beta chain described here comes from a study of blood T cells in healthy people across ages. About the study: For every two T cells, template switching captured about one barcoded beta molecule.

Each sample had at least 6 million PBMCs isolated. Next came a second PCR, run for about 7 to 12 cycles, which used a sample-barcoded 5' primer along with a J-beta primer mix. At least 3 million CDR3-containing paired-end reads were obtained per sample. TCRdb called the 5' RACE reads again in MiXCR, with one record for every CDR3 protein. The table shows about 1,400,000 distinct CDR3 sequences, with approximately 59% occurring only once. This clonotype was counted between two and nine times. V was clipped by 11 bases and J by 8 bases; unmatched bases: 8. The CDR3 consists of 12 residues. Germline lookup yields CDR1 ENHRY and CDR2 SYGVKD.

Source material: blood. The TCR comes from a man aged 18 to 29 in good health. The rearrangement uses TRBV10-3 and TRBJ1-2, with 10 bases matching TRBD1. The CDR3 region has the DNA TGTGCCTTTGGGACAGGGGCAACCGGCTACACCTTC. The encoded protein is CAFGTGATGYTF.